This TCR beta chain emerged from a study of T cell repertoires in cytomegalovirus infection. Study as a whole: Signatures in public TCR beta sequences pointed to both CMV infection and matching HLA type.

In regard to this clonotype: Its matching antigen is unknown. The missing conserved phenylalanine or tryptophan at the end of this CDR3 makes a read error likely. The limits of the CDR3 on the DNA are not certain, so only TCRdb's listed CDR3 is given.

TCRdb called the reads again in MiXCR, with one record for every CDR3 protein. The sample lists some 200,000 distinct CDR3 sequences, about a tenth occurring once. Germline assignment: CDR1 SGHTA and CDR2 FQGTGA. The CDR3 sequence runs 12 residues, both termini included. Study-wide results and caveats: The ex vivo response showed dominance by HLA-C-restricted CMV-specific TCR beta clonotypes. Public TCR beta family frequency separated CMV-and-HLA carriers, including in an independent cohort.

The source is a human donor in good health (CMV status not recorded). Some clones in this sample may be carry-over from other donors' samples. The chain links TRBV7-3 to TRBJ2-1; the D call TRBD1 from the table was never checked on the DNA. The sample comprised PBMCs. Here the CDR3 reads CASRSGYNAQLL.